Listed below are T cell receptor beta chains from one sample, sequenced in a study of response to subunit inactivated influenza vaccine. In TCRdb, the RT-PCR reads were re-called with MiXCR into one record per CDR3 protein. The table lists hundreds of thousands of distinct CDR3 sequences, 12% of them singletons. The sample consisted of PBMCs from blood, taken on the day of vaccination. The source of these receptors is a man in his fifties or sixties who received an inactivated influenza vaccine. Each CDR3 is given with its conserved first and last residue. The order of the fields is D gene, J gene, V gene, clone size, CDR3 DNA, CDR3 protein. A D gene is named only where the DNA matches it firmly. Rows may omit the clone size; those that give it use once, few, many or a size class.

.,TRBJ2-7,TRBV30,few,TGTGCCTGGAGTGTTGATTTTTACGAGCAGTACTTC,CAWSVDFYEQYF
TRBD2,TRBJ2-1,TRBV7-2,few,TGTGCCAGCAGCTTTTTTGGGCTAACCAAGACTAGCGGACCGAGCCGTGGCAATGAGCAGTTCTTC,CASSFFGLTKTSGPSRGNEQFF
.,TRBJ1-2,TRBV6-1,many,TGTGCCAGCTCCCCCGCCCAGGGCGGTGGATATGGCTACACCTTC,CASSPAQGGGYGYTF
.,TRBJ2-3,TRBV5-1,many,TGCGCCAGCAGAAGATATTTGGGGGCTAGCACAGATACGCAGTATTTT,CASRRYLGASTDTQYF
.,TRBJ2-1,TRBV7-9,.,TGTGCCAGCAGCTTATTGAGCGGTTACAATGAGCAGTTCTTC,CASSLLSGYNEQFF
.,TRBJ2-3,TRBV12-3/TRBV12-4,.,TGTGCCAGCAGGCCGACTACAAGGACAGATACGCAGTATTTT,CASRPTTRTDTQYF
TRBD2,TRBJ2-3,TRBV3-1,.,TGTGCCAGCAGCGTAGGTAGCGGGTCCTTGGATACGCAGTATTTT,CASSVGSGSLDTQYF
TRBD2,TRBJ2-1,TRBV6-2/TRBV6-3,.,TGTGCCAGCAGTTACTCGGAGCTAGCGGGAGGGCCGCTTGAGCAGTTCTTC,CASSYSELAGGPLEQFF
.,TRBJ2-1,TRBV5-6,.,TGTGCCAGCAGCTTGAGGTTTAAGGCGAGCTCCTACAATGAGCAGTTCTTC,CASSLRFKASSYNEQFF
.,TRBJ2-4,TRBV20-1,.,TGCAGTGCTAGTGGGCAGGAAAACATTCAGTACTTC,CSASGQENIQYF
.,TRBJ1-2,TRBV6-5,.,TGTGCCAGCAGTTTCTCCCCGAACTATGGCTACACCTTC,CASSFSPNYGYTF
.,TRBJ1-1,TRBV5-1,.,TGCGCCAGCAGGCCCCGGTTCGACACTGAAGCTTTCTTT,CASRPRFDTEAFF
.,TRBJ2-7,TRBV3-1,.,TGTGCCAGCAGCCAAGAACCAAGAAGCTCCTACGAGCAGTACTTC,CASSQEPRSSYEQYF
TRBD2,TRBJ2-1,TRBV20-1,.,TGCAGTGCTAGATGGACTAGCGGGAGGTGGAATGAGCAGTTCTTC,CSARWTSGRWNEQFF